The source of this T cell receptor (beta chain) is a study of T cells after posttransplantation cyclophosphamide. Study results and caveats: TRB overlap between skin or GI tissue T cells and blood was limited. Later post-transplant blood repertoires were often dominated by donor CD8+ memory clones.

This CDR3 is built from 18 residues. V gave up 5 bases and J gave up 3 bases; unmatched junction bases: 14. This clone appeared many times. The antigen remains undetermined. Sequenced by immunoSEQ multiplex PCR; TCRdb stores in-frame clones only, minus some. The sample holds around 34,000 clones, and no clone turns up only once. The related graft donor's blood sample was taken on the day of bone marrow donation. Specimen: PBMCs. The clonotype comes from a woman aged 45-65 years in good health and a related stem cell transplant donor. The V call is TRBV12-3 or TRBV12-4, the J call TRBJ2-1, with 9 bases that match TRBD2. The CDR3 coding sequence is TGTGCCAGCAGTACTTTGGCGGGAGGGTACGCGAACTACAATGAGCAGTTCTTC. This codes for CASSTLAGGYANYNEQFF.